The 27 T cell receptor beta chains in this list originate from one sample, sequenced in a study of blood T cell repertoires in COVID-19. Profiling relied on immunoSEQ multiplex PCR, and the TCRdb table lists in-frame clones only, not all of them. Among about 34,000 clones listed, about 80% were seen once. Sequencing input: peripheral blood. The receptors were sampled from an older woman with acute or convalescent COVID-19.

The V call is TRBV6-5, the J call TRBJ2-3; D remains unclear. The V and J ends lost 6 bases and 3 bases respectively, with 13 bases between them. CDR3 length equals 14 residues. Germline V gene data show CDR1 as MNHEY and CDR2 as SVGAGI. The CDR3 region is CASSPKVQTDTQYF. The CDR3 DNA sequence: TGTGCCAGCAGCCCAAAAGTACAGACAGATACGCAGTATTTT.

This chain uses TRBV2 with TRBJ2-1, with 7 bases fitting TRBD2. The length of the CDR3 is 14 residues. V lost 3 bases to trimming and J lost 5 bases; unmatched junction nucleotides: 4. Germline V lookup: CDR1 SNHLY, CDR2 FYNNEI. CDR3 loop: CASSDSSGNNEQFF. CDR3 bases: TGTGCCAGCAGTGACTCTAGCGGCAACAATGAGCAGTTCTTC.

The J gene is TRBJ2-1, the V gene TRBV5-4; 7 bases match TRBD1. Germline V gene data show CDR1 as SGHNT and CDR2 as YYREEE (reference sequence). The CDR3 length is 14 residues. With 5 bases clipped from V and 6 bases from J, the junction kept 8 bases outside the gene matches. CDR3 coding DNA: TGTGCCAGCAGTGACAGGGCAGGGGGCAATGAGCAGTTCTTC. Protein: CASSDRAGGNEQFF.

V usage is TRBV19 and J usage is TRBJ1-6; D call uncertain. Germline CDR1 reads LNHDA; CDR2 reads SQIVND (reference sequence). The CDR3 sequence is 13 residues long. V dropped 3 bases and J dropped 7 bases, with 7 bases sitting between them. This CDR3 is CASSIRLNSPLHF. The CDR3 coding sequence is TGTGCCAGTAGTATCAGACTGAATTCACCCCTCCACTTT.

This clone was seen only a few times. V usage is TRBV6-6 and J usage is TRBJ1-2; D ambiguous. The germline V gene encodes CDR1 MNHNY and CDR2 SVGAGI (reference sequence). CDR3 length: 12 residues. Trimming took 3 bases from V and 6 from J, leaving 8 bases between them. The CDR3 loop reads CASSYKEDGYTF. The CDR3, as DNA: TGTGCCAGCAGTTATAAGGAGGATGGCTACACCTTC.

This chain joins TRBV11-2 and TRBJ2-7; TRBD2 is a possible D gene (6 bases). CDR3 length: 15 residues. The V end lost 4 bases, the J end lost 0 bases, and 13 bases lay between the germline ends. Germline V gene data show CDR1 as SGHAT and CDR2 as FQNNGV. The CDR3 bases are TGTGCCAGCAGCTCGGGACTCCACAGCTCCTACGAGCAGTACTTC. Protein sequence: CASSSGLHSSYEQYF.

About this clone: Relative to the germline gene, one junction end is altered; a read error may explain this. V gene TRBV7-7 combines with J gene TRBJ2-1, with 7 nucleotides matching TRBD2. Germline-derived CDR1 and CDR2 are SSHAT and FNYEAQ (reference sequence). The CDR3 loop spans 15 amino acids. CDR3 in DNA: TGTGCTAGCAGCTTGGGACTACCGGCCTACAATGAGCAGTTCTTC. Protein sequence: CASSLGLPAYNEQFF. Drawing the rest from reference TRBV7-7 and TRBJ2-1, the complete variable domain is GAGVSQSPRYKVTKRGQDVTLRCDPISSHATLYWYQQALGQGPEFLTYFNYEAQPDKSGLPSDRFSAERPEGSISTLTIQRTEQRDSAMYRCASSLGLPAYNEQFFGPGTRLTVL.

The chain joins TRBV9 to TRBJ2-7, with 11 positions matching TRBD2. J lost 1 base, V lost 3 bases, and 6 bases had no gene match. CDR3 length equals 16 residues. Germline V gene lookup returns CDR1 SGDLS and CDR2 YYNGEE. The DNA of the CDR3 is TGTGCCAGCAGCGGGTCGACTAGCGGGACATCCTACGAGCAGTACTTC. This gives the protein CASSGSTSGTSYEQYF.

V is TRBV5-1 and J is TRBJ2-1; 12 positions match TRBD1. The CDR3 runs to 16 residues. Trimming cost V 4 bases and J 6 bases; bases outside gene matches: 8. Germline V CDR1 and CDR2: SGHRS, YFSETQ. The CDR3: CASSLSPGQGANEQFF. The DNA for the CDR3 is TGCGCCAGCAGCCTATCTCCGGGACAGGGGGCCAATGAGCAGTTCTTC.

The CDR3 DNA reads as TGCGCCAGCAGCTTGGTAGGAGGGGCAGATACGCAGTATTTT. Its protein is CASSLVGGADTQYF. The chain links TRBV5-1 to TRBJ2-3; TRBD2 might be the D (6 bases). The CDR3 extends over 14 amino acids. Per the germline V gene, CDR1 is SGHRS and CDR2 is YFSETQ. V was clipped by 0 bases and J by 4 bases, with 9 bases between them.

The chain uses TRBV11-2 and TRBJ2-7; TRBD1 matches at 11 bases. This CDR3 comprises 16 residues. Germline trimming cut 5 bases from V and 7 bases from J; bases unmatched to any gene: 13. Per germline, CDR1 SGHAT and CDR2 FQNNGV. The CDR3 region has the DNA TGTGCCAGCAGCCAGGGGCCCGGACAGGGGGCAGGGGAGCAGTACTTC. Translated: CASSQGPGQGAGEQYF.

This clone was found many times. The V gene is TRBV5-1, the J gene TRBJ2-1, with TRBD2 identical over 8 bases. V dropped 4 bases and J dropped 0; count of bases not matched to a gene: 3. The CDR3 is 15 residues long. Per germline, CDR1 SGHRS and CDR2 YFSETQ. DNA of the CDR3: TGCGCCAGCAGCCGAAGCGGGAGCTCCTACAATGAGCAGTTCTTC. It specifies CASSRSGSSYNEQFF.

The V gene is TRBV6-6, the J gene TRBJ2-7, with D possibly matching TRBD1 (6 bases). CDR3 length: 13 amino acids. In germline, CDR1 is MNHNY, CDR2 SVGAGI (reference sequence). The ends were cut back, 6 bases at V and 5 bases at J, with 14 bases in the middle. CDR3 protein: CASRTTGFDEQYF. The CDR3 DNA reads as TGTGCCAGCAGGACAACAGGGTTCGACGAGCAGTACTTC.

In this sample, this clone turned up a few times. V gene TRBV7-9 combines with J gene TRBJ2-1; no definite D call. The CDR3 totals 12 residues. Between the trimmed V and J ends, which lost 3 bases and 8 bases, there was a span of 8 bases. Germline-derived CDR1 and CDR2 are SEHNR and FQNEAQ (reference sequence). The CDR3 reads CASSFGLDEQFF. CDR3 sequence (DNA): TGTGCCAGCAGCTTTGGCCTGGATGAGCAGTTCTTC.

This chain links TRBV24-1 with TRBJ2-2; D gene ambiguous. The CDR3 is 19 amino acids. V lost 6 bases, J lost 5 bases, and 27 bases lay in between. Looked up from germline, CDR1 is KGHDR and CDR2 is SFDVKD. The CDR3 region has the DNA TGTGCCACCAGTCCTTCGGATGGAGATCCCATAAATCCTACCGGGGAGCTGTTTTTT. Amino acid sequence: CATSPSDGDPINPTGELFF.

This clone appeared a few times. The J gene is TRBJ1-6, the V gene TRBV2; a weak D match, TRBD1 (5 bases). The CDR3 length is 14 residues. The ends were cut back, 3 bases at V and 9 bases at J, with 12 bases in the middle. The germline CDR1 and CDR2 sequences are SNHLY and FYNNEI. The CDR3 sequence: CASSEWGGSSPLHF. The DNA of the CDR3 is TGTGCCAGCAGTGAGTGGGGGGGTAGTTCACCCCTCCACTTT. The entire variable domain, with the rest obtained from reference TRBV2 and TRBJ1-6, is as follows: EPEVTQTPSHQVTQMGQEVILRCVPISNHLYFYWYRQILGQKVEFLVSFYNNEISEKSEIFDDQFSVERPDGSNFTLKIRSTKLEDSAMYFCASSEWGGSSPLHFGNGTRLTVT.

This clone has a handful of counts. The chain joins TRBV10-3 to TRBJ1-3, with TRBD1 matching over 10 bases. V trimming: 7 bases; J trimming: 4 bases; junction bases outside the gene matches: 7. The CDR3 runs to 15 residues. Germline V CDR1 and CDR2: ENHRY, SYGVKD. DNA of the CDR3: TGTGCCATCAAGAAGGACAGGGGGACGGGAAACACCATATATTTT. Protein: CAIKKDRGTGNTIYF.

The CDR3 nucleotides are TGTGCCAGCAGCCAATGGGGACTAGCGGGGGGACCATCTAGCACAGATACGCAGTATTTT. This codes for CASSQWGLAGGPSSTDTQYF. The chain couples TRBV3-1 (or the pseudogene TRBV3-2) to TRBJ2-3; 15 positions agree with TRBD2. CDR3 size: 20 residues. V shed 2 bases and J 0 bases; nucleotides not matched to a gene: 9. Per the germline V gene, CDR1 is LGHDT and CDR2 is YNNKEL (reference sequence).

The chain uses TRBV11-2 and TRBJ2-2; D uncertain. The germline CDR1 and CDR2 sequences are SGHAT and FQNNGV. CDR3 size: 13 residues. V gave up 5 bases and J gave up 1 base, with 5 bases separating them. The DNA for the CDR3 is TGTGCCAGCAGCATTCAGAACACCGGGGAGCTGTTTTTT. Amino acid sequence: CASSIQNTGELFF.

The CDR3, as DNA: TGTGCCAGCAGACAGGGGGCTGCAGGGGGAAACACCATATATTTT. Translated: CASRQGAAGGNTIYF. The J gene is TRBJ1-3, the V gene TRBV6-5; 9 positions agree with TRBD1. Germline loops: CDR1 MNHEY, CDR2 SVGAGI. Losses at the gene ends were 6 bases for V and 4 bases for J; bases not matched to a gene: 7. The CDR3 sequence is 15 residues long.

The CDR3 nucleotides read TGTGCCAGCAGTGAACCCGGTGTCAGGGCCTACGAGCAGTACTTC. This gives the protein CASSEPGVRAYEQYF. The V and J genes are TRBV25-1 and TRBJ2-7; a weak D match, TRBD1 (5 bases). Trimming removed 2 bases at V and 2 bases at J, with 13 bases between. The CDR3 totals 15 residues. Germline CDR1 and CDR2: MGHDK and SYGVNS.

The chain is built from TRBV6-1 and TRBJ1-6; D not resolved. Trimming pared 1 base from V and 13 bases from J, leaving 11 bases between. CDR1 MNHNS and CDR2 SASEGT come from the germline V gene. CDR3 length equals 13 residues. The CDR3 DNA sequence: TGTGCCAGCAGTGAAGTTGGAGGTAGGCCCCTCCACTTT. Translation: CASSEVGGRPLHF.

The chain joins TRBV7-9 to TRBJ1-4; possible D gene TRBD1, 6 bases. V lost 5 bases, J lost 0 bases, and 13 bases lay in between. The germline V gene encodes CDR1 SEHNR and CDR2 FQNEAQ (reference sequence). The CDR3 spans 16 residues. The CDR3 nucleotides are TGTGCCAGCAGCCCTAGACAGGATCCAACTAATGAAAAACTGTTTTTT. This encodes CASSPRQDPTNEKLFF.

This clone showed up just once. The V and J genes are TRBV6-1 and TRBJ2-1, with D tentatively TRBD2 (6 bases). CDR3 size: 16 residues. The ends were cut back, 4 bases at V and 8 bases at J, with 21 bases in the middle. Germline assignment: CDR1 MNHNS and CDR2 SASEGT. The CDR3 DNA follows: TGTGCCAGCAGTGTAGGGGACTCCAGGTTCATTTATGAGCAGTTCTTC. Amino acid sequence: CASSVGDSRFIYEQFF.

This chain connects TRBV7-9 to TRBJ2-3, with TRBD1 matching 7 bases. Germline V CDR1 and CDR2: SEHNR, FQNEAQ (reference sequence). The CDR3 spans 17 residues. The ends lost 5 bases at V and 2 bases at J; junction bases unmatched: 13. CDR3 DNA: TGTGCCAGCAGCCCAGGGGTCCGAGGGGGCTCCACAGATACGCAGTATTTT. Amino acid sequence: CASSPGVRGGSTDTQYF.

This chain links TRBV28 with TRBJ1-2; D perhaps matches TRBD1 (6 bases). This CDR3 comprises 14 residues. Germline lookup yields CDR1 MDHEN and CDR2 SYDVKM. The V end was cut by 11 bases, the J end by 2 bases, with 18 bases between. The CDR3 DNA follows: TGTGCCTGTCTCAAAGGGACATCGAACTATGGCTACACCTTC. Translating it yields CACLKGTSNYGYTF.

This clone appeared a single time. The chain is built from TRBV5-4 and TRBJ2-1; the D gene is possibly TRBD1 (6 bases). V shed 4 bases and J shed 0 bases, with 11 bases lying between them. The germline V gene encodes CDR1 SGHNT and CDR2 YYREEE (reference sequence). The CDR3 is 15 residues long. The DNA of the CDR3 is TGTGCCAGCAGCGTCCGGGACAACTCCTACAATGAGCAGTTCTTC. Translated: CASSVRDNSYNEQFF.